This TCR beta chain derives from a study of shared clonotypes between healthy human individuals. Study-level background: A couple of women and a few men aged 18 to 49 served as donors. Findings and caveats of the study: Non-shared clonotypes had lower generation probabilities than clonotypes shared by all four sorted-subset donors. When naive CD4 clonotypes were compared across several donors, roughly 4.9% were shared.

For this clone: Its target is not known.

Germline lookup yields CDR1 ENHRY and CDR2 SYGVKD. This CDR3 has 14 residues. The study ran the assay at deep level. Assay used: immunoSEQ multiplex PCR; TCRdb lists only in-frame clones, some missing. In the table there are around 510,000 clones, approximately 94% of which are singletons. The receptor was isolated from a woman in her twenties or thirties in good health. The chain links TRBV10-3 to TRBJ2-5; 8 bases map to TRBD2. Gene TRBJ2-7 matches the end of the DNA better, so the J call may be wrong. The sequenced sample consisted of naive CD4+ T cells sorted from blood. Indicated subset: CD45RA+ positively selected. CDR3 protein: CAIKPGLEVVEQYF. The CDR3 DNA reads TGTGCCATCAAACCGGGACTAGAGGTGGTCGAGCAGTACTTC.